This note documents a single TCR beta chain sequence. Germline V gene data show CDR1 as LGHDT and CDR2 as YNNKEL (reference sequence). This CDR3 region has 14 residues. Trimming removed 5 bases from V and 7 bases from J; junction bases left unmatched: 8. This record belongs to a study of blood T cell repertoires in COVID-19. Overall study: Acute and convalescent COVID-19 specimens originated in the United States, Italy and Spain. PBMCs, B-cell-depleted T cells, or T cells provided the cDNA or gDNA that made up the material.

In the study's own analysis: From reference gene primer amplification, estimates of nucleated cell counts were derived. Only in-frame clones appear in the TCRdb table, and some are missing; sequencing was by immunoSEQ multiplex PCR. Clonal size and the V and J genes are those of that table, whereas D and trimming came from the DNA. The sample has around 94,000 clones; roughly 80% are singletons. Source material: peripheral blood. The chain couples TRBV3-1 (or the pseudogene TRBV3-2) to TRBJ2-3, with TRBD2 identical over 8 bases. This receptor was identified in a human donor in a cohort sampled during active COVID-19. CDR3 in amino acids: CASSTSGPAHTQYF. The CDR3 DNA is TGTGCCAGCAGCACTAGCGGCCCCGCCCATACGCAGTATTTT.